This TCR beta chain was sequenced in a study of blood T cell repertoires in COVID-19. For the study at large: Nucleic acid was either cDNA or gDNA, and it came from T cells, B-cell-depleted T cells, or PBMCs.

Unmatched junction bases numbered 6, after V lost 5 bases and J lost 5 bases. CDR3 size: 16 residues. Germline V gives CDR1 SEHNR, CDR2 FQNEAQ (reference sequence). The repertoire was sequenced with immunoSEQ multiplex PCR; TCRdb's copy has only in-frame clones and lacks some. The table lists fewer than 250,000 clones, 84% of them singletons. The V and J genes are TRBV7-9 and TRBJ2-1; 13 nucleotides match TRBD2. The TCR sequence derives from a woman aged 25-40 years who had been exposed to COVID-19. Sample: PBMCs or T cells enriched from blood (not recorded which). This chain's CDR3 is CASSPRGLAGNNEQFF. In DNA form, the CDR3 reads TGTGCCAGCAGCCCTCGGGGACTAGCGGGGAACAATGAGCAGTTCTTC.